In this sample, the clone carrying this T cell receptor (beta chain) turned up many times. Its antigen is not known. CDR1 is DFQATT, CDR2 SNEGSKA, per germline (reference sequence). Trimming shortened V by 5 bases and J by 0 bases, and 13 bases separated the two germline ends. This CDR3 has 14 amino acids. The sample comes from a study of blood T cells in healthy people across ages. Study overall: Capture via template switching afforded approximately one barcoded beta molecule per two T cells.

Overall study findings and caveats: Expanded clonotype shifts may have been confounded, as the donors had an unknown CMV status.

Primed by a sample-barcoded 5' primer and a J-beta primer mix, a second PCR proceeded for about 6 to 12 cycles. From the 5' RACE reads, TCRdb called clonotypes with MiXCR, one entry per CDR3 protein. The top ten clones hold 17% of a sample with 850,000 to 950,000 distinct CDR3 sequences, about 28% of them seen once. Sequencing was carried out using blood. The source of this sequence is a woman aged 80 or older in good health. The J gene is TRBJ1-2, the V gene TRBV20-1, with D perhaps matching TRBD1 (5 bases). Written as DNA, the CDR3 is TGCAGTGCTCCTGACAGACGGGCTAACTATGGCTACACCTTC. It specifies CSAPDRRANYGYTF.